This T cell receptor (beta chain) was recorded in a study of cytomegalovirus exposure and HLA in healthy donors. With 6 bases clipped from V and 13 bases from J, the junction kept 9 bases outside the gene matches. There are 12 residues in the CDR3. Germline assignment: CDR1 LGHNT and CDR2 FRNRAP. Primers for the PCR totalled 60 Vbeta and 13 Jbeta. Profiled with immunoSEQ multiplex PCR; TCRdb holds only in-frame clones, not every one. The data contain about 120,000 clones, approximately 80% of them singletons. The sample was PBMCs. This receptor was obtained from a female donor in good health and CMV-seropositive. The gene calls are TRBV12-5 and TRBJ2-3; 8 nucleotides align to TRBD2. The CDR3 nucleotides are TGTGCTAGTGGCCGCCGGGGAGCGGGGGAGTATTTT. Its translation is CASGRRGAGEYF.